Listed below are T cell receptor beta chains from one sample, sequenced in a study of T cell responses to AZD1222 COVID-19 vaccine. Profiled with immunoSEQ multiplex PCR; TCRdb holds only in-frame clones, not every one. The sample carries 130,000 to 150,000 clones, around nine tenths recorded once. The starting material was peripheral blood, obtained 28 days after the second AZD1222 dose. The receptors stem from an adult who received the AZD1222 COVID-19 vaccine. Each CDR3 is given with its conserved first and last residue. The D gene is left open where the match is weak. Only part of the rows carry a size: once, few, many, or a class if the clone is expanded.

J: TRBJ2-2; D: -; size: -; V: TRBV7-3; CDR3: CASRSGTSNTGELFF; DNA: TGTGCCAGCAGATCCGGGACATCGAACACCGGGGAGCTGTTTTTT
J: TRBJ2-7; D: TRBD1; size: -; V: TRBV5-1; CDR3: CASSLVAGQGSYEQYF; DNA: TGCGCCAGCAGCTTGGTTGCGGGACAGGGCTCCTACGAGCAGTACTTC
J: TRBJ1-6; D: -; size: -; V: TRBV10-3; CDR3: CAIRAEINSPLHF; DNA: TGTGCCATCAGGGCTGAGATTAATTCACCCCTCCACTTT
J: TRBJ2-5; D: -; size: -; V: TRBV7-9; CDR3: CASSLNREETQYF; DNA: TGTGCCAGCAGCTTAAACAGGGAAGAGACCCAGTACTTC
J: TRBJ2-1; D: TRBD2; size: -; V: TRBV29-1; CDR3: CSVRNRLAEGGEQFF; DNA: TGCAGCGTCCGAAACAGACTAGCGGAGGGGGGTGAGCAGTTCTTC
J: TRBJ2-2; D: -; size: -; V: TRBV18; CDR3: CASSPVGRANTGELFF; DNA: TGTGCCAGCTCACCAGTGGGACGCGCGAACACCGGGGAGCTGTTTTTT
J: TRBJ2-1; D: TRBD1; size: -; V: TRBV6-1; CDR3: CASSVERGRGYNEQFF; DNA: TGTGCCAGCAGTGTCGAGAGGGGCAGGGGGTACAATGAGCAGTTCTTC
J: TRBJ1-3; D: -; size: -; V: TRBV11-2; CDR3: CASSLGEGGYTIYF; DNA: TGTGCCAGCAGCTTAGGGGAAGGCGGTTACACCATATATTTT
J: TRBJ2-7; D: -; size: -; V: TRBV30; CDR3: CAWSSTPEAVGEQYF; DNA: TGTGCCTGGAGTTCCACGCCGGAAGCTGTGGGGGAGCAGTACTTC
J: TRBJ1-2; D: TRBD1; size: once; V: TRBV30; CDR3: CAWSATGVGDGYTF; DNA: TGTGCCTGGAGTGCGACAGGGGTTGGGGATGGCTACACCTTC
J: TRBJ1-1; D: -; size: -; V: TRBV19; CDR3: CASSIATVNTEAFF; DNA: TGTGCCAGTAGTATTGCTACAGTGAACACTGAAGCTTTCTTT
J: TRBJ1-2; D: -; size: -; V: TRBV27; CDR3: CASRPGSLNYGYTF; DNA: TGTGCCAGCAGACCAGGGTCCCTTAACTATGGCTACACCTTC
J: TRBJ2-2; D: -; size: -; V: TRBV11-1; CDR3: CASSALFGSIGELFF; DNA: TGTGCCAGCAGCGCTCTATTTGGGTCAATCGGGGAGCTGTTTTTT
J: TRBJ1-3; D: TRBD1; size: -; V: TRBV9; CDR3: CASSPTPGQGGGNTIYF; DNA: TGTGCCAGCAGCCCGACTCCGGGACAGGGCGGCGGAAACACCATATATTTT
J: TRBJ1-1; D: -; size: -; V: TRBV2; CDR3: CAIQQDTEAFF; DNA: TGTGCCATCCAGCAGGACACTGAAGCTTTCTTT
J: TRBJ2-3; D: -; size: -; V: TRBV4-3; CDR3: CASSQDSMGATDTQYF; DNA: TGCGCCAGCAGCCAAGATTCGATGGGCGCCACAGATACGCAGTATTTT
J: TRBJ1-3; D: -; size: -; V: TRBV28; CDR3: CASSLDAVGGNTIYF; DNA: TGTGCCAGCAGTTTAGACGCGGTGGGTGGAAACACCATATATTTT
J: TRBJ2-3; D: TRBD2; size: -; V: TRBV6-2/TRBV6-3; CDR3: CASSYVPGVAGGPTDTQYF; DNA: TGTGCCAGCAGTTACGTCCCTGGTGTAGCGGGAGGCCCCACAGATACGCAGTATTTT
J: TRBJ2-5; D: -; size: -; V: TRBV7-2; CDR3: CASSLQGEETQYF; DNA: TGTGCCAGCAGCTTACAGGGAGAAGAGACCCAGTACTTC
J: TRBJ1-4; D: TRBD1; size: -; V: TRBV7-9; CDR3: CASSAYQGAANEKLFF; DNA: TGTGCCAGCAGCGCCTATCAGGGGGCGGCTAATGAAAAACTGTTTTTT
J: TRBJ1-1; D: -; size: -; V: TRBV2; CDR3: CASIKRGTNTEAFF; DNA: TGTGCCAGCATTAAAAGGGGGACGAACACTGAAGCTTTCTTT
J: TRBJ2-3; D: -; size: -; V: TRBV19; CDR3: CASSIGREFTDTQYF; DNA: TGTGCCAGTAGTATCGGCCGAGAATTCACAGATACGCAGTATTTT
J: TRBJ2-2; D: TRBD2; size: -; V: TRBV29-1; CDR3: CSVVSGGTTGELFF; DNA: TGCAGCGTTGTATCGGGAGGGACCACCGGGGAGCTGTTTTTT
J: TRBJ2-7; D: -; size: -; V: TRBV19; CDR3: CASSMSANYEQYF; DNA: TGTGCCAGTAGTATGTCAGCCAACTACGAGCAGTACTTC